These 16 T cell receptor beta chains share one sample of origin, sequenced in a study of response to subunit inactivated influenza vaccine. TCRdb recomputed calls from the RT-PCR reads with MiXCR, one row per CDR3 protein. The sample contains under 550,000 distinct CDR3 sequences, 7.5% to 8.5% of which appear only once. Here the sequenced sample was PBMCs from blood, taken 23 to 25 months after vaccination. The origin of the receptors is a man between 50 and 69 years old who received an inactivated influenza vaccine.

A few counts support this clonotype. This chain connects TRBV7-2 to TRBJ2-7; the D gene is possibly TRBD1 (6 bases). Trimming pared 6 bases from V and 5 bases from J, leaving 14 bases between. This CDR3 comprises 13 residues. Looked up from germline, CDR1 is SGHTA and CDR2 is FQGNSA. In DNA, the CDR3 is TGTGCCAGCAGAAACACAGGGTCGGACGAGCAGTACTTC. Amino acid sequence: CASRNTGSDEQYF.

The gene calls are TRBV9 and TRBJ2-3; the D gene is possibly TRBD2 (5 bases). The V gene's germline CDR1 is SGDLS and CDR2 YYNGEE. V lost 4 bases and J lost 6, with 12 bases in between. The CDR3 has 13 amino acids. CDR3 nucleotide sequence: TGTGCCAGCAGCCCGGACTCCTTTGATACGCAGTATTTT. It yields the protein CASSPDSFDTQYF.

This sequence joins TRBV6-1 and TRBJ1-4; D is possibly TRBD1 (5 bases). The CDR3 covers 15 residues. Trimming took 7 bases from V and 0 from J, leaving 12 bases between them. Germline-derived CDR1 and CDR2 are MNHNS and SASEGT. CDR3 DNA: TGTGCCAGCAATGGAGGGGCCTCAACTAATGAAAAACTGTTTTTT. The encoded protein is CASNGGASTNEKLFF.

This clonotype was detected ten times or more. This chain uses TRBV10-3 with TRBJ2-5, with 9 positions matching TRBD2. The V and J ends lost 8 bases and 1 base, in that order; junction bases with no gene match: 8. Looked up from germline, CDR1 is ENHRY and CDR2 is SYGVKD. The CDR3 contains 15 residues. CDR3 sequence: CAIGQAGGPQETQYF. The CDR3 nucleotides read TGTGCCATCGGCCAAGCGGGAGGACCCCAAGAGACCCAGTACTTC.

This clonotype was recorded at least ten times. The chain uses TRBV5-5 and TRBJ2-7; D gene unclear. Germline V gene lookup returns CDR1 SGHKS and CDR2 YYEKEE (reference sequence). V lost 0 bases, J lost 1 base, and 11 bases lay in between. CDR3 length: 15 residues. CDR3 protein: CASSLVYLNSYEQYF. In DNA form, the CDR3 reads TGTGCCAGCAGCTTGGTTTACTTAAATTCCTACGAGCAGTACTTC.

This clonotype was detected ten times or more. This chain links TRBV28 with TRBJ2-3; 7 bases line up with TRBD2. CDR1 is MDHEN, CDR2 SYDVKM, per germline. J lost 4 bases, V lost 3 bases, and 4 bases had no gene match. The CDR3 is made up of 14 amino acids. This chain's CDR3 is CASSFSAGADTQYF. CDR3 DNA sequence: TGTGCCAGCAGTTTCTCGGCGGGAGCAGATACGCAGTATTTT.

This sequence joins TRBV10-3 and TRBJ1-4; D not certain. This CDR3 region has 14 residues. The V end was cut by 3 bases, the J end by 3 bases, with 8 bases between. Germline V gene data show CDR1 as ENHRY and CDR2 as SYGVKD. CDR3 nucleotides: TGTGCCATCAGTGATATGGGAGCTAATGAAAAACTGTTTTTT. It codes for CAISDMGANEKLFF.

This clonotype was found many times. This chain uses TRBV7-2 with TRBJ2-3; the D is unclear. Trimming pared 3 bases from V and 3 bases from J, leaving 7 bases between. The germline gives CDR1 SGHTA, CDR2 FQGNSA. The CDR3 extends over 13 amino acids. The CDR3 DNA reads TGTGCCAGCAGCTTTAGTGGTACAGATACGCAGTATTTT. It yields the protein CASSFSGTDTQYF.

V and J are TRBV20-1 and TRBJ2-1; 7 bases match TRBD1. V was clipped by 0 bases and J by 10 bases; unmatched bases: 9. The CDR3 is 14 residues long. Germline V gene lookup returns CDR1 DFQATT and CDR2 SNEGSKA (reference sequence). CDR3 loop: CSARDLRGRGEQFF. The CDR3 nucleotides are TGCAGTGCTAGAGATCTTAGGGGGCGCGGGGAGCAGTTCTTC.

This clonotype was seen repeatedly, ten times or more. This sequence joins TRBV5-8 and TRBJ1-5; no clear D gene. In germline, CDR1 is SGHTS, CDR2 YDEGEE. V shed 0 bases and J shed 6 bases, with 7 bases lying between them. CDR3 length: 13 residues. The chain's CDR3 is CASSLDFFQPQHF. The CDR3 coding sequence is TGTGCCAGCAGCTTGGACTTTTTTCAGCCCCAGCATTTT.

V gene TRBV2 combines with J gene TRBJ2-1, with 10 bases that match TRBD1. The ends lost 6 bases at V and 4 bases at J; junction bases unmatched: 6. Germline values: CDR1 SNHLY, CDR2 FYNNEI. CDR3 size: 15 residues. As DNA, the CDR3 is TGTGCCAGCAGAGACGACAGGGGGCTGTACAATGAGCAGTTCTTC. Protein product: CASRDDRGLYNEQFF.

This chain joins TRBV24-1 and TRBJ2-3; D is undetermined. V lost 4 bases and J lost 3, with 10 bases in between. Germline V CDR1 and CDR2: KGHDR, SFDVKD. The CDR3 has 14 residues. CDR3 protein: CATSDSRLTDTQYF. CDR3 sequence (DNA): TGTGCCACCAGTGACTCAAGGCTGACAGATACGCAGTATTTT.

This clonotype showed up just a few times. V usage is TRBV4-1 and J usage is TRBJ2-7, with TRBD2 as a possible D gene (6 bases). The CDR3 loop spans 15 amino acids. V gave up 1 base and J gave up 5 bases, with 15 bases separating them. Germline V gene lookup returns CDR1 MGHRA and CDR2 YSYEKL. In nucleotides, the CDR3 is TGCGCCAGCAGCCAAGCCCAGGGACTGGAAAACGAGCAGTACTTC. Amino acids: CASSQAQGLENEQYF.

This clonotype occurred many times. The chain uses TRBV5-6 and TRBJ2-1; 10 nucleotides agree with TRBD2. Germline-derived CDR1 and CDR2 are SGHDT and YYEEEE. Trimming cost V 2 bases and J 6 bases; bases outside gene matches: 5. This CDR3 spans 15 amino acids. The CDR3 loop is CASSFLAGVSNEQFF. DNA for the CDR3: TGTGCCAGCAGCTTCCTAGCGGGAGTCAGCAATGAGCAGTTCTTC.

In this sample, this clonotype turned up many times. The rearrangement uses TRBV5-1 and TRBJ2-7, with D possibly being TRBD1 or TRBD2 (5 bases each). Germline V gene lookup returns CDR1 SGHRS and CDR2 YFSETQ. This CDR3 is built from 15 residues. V dropped 0 bases and J dropped 2 bases, with 12 bases sitting between them. CDR3 DNA: TGCGCCAGCAGCTTGGTCGGGGACGGTACCTACGAGCAGTACTTC. Its translation: CASSLVGDGTYEQYF.

The V gene is TRBV6-6, the J gene TRBJ2-7, with D perhaps matching TRBD1 (5 bases). Trimming removed 2 bases at V and 7 bases at J, with 12 bases between. The CDR3 is 13 residues long. Germline CDR1 is MNHNY and CDR2 is SVGAGI (reference sequence). CDR3 loop: CASSYGADPEQYF. CDR3 sequence (DNA): TGTGCCAGCAGTTACGGGGCGGACCCTGAGCAGTACTTC.